The rows below give T cell receptor beta chains drawn from one sample of a study of regulatory T cells in long-lasting Graves disease. TCRdb used MiXCR to reprocess the multiplex PCR reads, holding one entry per CDR3 protein. This table holds about 560,000 distinct CDR3 sequences, about 16% found once. This sample also belongs to another study, concerning T cells in Graves' hyperthyroidism and ophthalmopathy.

This specimen consisted of peripheral blood mononuclear cells (PBMCs), obtained at new diagnosis, from a patient treated with antithyroid drugs. The receptors originated from a man younger than 35 with Graves disease. Both conserved end residues are part of each CDR3. D genes are given only for firm matches. Some rows have no size entry. The others give once, few or many, or a class for an expanded clone.

J,D,V,size,CDR3,DNA
TRBJ2-5,.,TRBV19,.,CASSITRDPQETQYF,TGTGCCAGTAGTATTACGCGGGACCCACAAGAGACCCAGTACTTC
TRBJ2-1,.,TRBV27,many,CASSSRTSHRDHEQFF,TGTGCCAGCAGTTCAAGGACCTCTCACAGGGACCATGAGCAGTTCTTC
TRBJ2-1,TRBD2,TRBV28,many,CASRPGTSLFVEQFF,TGTGCCAGCAGACCCGGGACTAGTTTGTTCGTTGAGCAGTTCTTC
TRBJ1-5,.,TRBV5-5,.,CASSLGAGGDQPQHF,TGTGCCAGCAGCTTAGGTGCAGGAGGGGATCAGCCCCAGCATTTT
TRBJ2-5,.,TRBV20-1,.,CSADTGTIETQYF,TGCAGTGCTGATACCGGGACCATTGAGACCCAGTACTTC
TRBJ2-3,.,TRBV28,few,CASSSAGPSTDTQYF,TGTGCCAGCAGTTCGGCGGGGCCTAGCACAGATACGCAGTATTTT
TRBJ2-1,.,TRBV30,.,CAWSPGNEQFF,TGTGCCTGGAGTCCGGGCAATGAGCAGTTCTTC
TRBJ2-2,TRBD1,TRBV5-1,few,CASRQGAGANTGELFF,TGCGCCAGCAGGCAGGGGGCGGGTGCGAACACCGGGGAGCTGTTTTTT
TRBJ2-4,TRBD2,TRBV30,few,CAWNGRGLAGGLGNIQYF,TGTGCCTGGAATGGGAGAGGACTAGCGGGAGGGCTGGGAAACATTCAGTACTTC
TRBJ2-7,.,TRBV6-1,many,CASTAASEGEQYF,TGTGCCAGCACGGCGGCTTCGGAGGGGGAGCAGTACTTC
TRBJ1-5,.,TRBV6-5,many,CASSYPAQGSAQPQHF,TGTGCCAGCAGTTACCCAGCTCAGGGGTCCGCTCAGCCCCAGCATTTT
TRBJ2-2,TRBD2,TRBV4-2,.,CASSQEIAGGLTGELFF,TGTGCCAGCAGCCAAGAAATAGCGGGAGGGCTAACCGGGGAGCTGTTTTTT
TRBJ2-7,.,TRBV27,many,CASSLSPGTSSYEQYF,TGTGCCAGCAGTTTATCGCCGGGAACGAGCTCCTACGAGCAGTACTTC
TRBJ1-5,TRBD1,TRBV6-2/TRBV6-3,.,CASSLRGRGSQPQHF,TGTGCCAGCAGCTTAAGGGGGCGAGGTAGCCAGCCCCAGCATTTT
TRBJ1-5,.,TRBV10-3,many,CAISEGGFNQPQHF,TGTGCCATCAGTGAGGGAGGATTCAATCAGCCCCAGCATTTT
TRBJ2-5,TRBD2,TRBV3-1,.,CASSQGLAGTGETQYF,TGTGCCAGCAGCCAAGGACTAGCGGGAACGGGAGAGACCCAGTACTTC
TRBJ2-7,TRBD1,TRBV27,many,CASSAPGQGYYEQYF,TGTGCCAGCAGCGCTCCGGGACAGGGATACTACGAGCAGTACTTC
TRBJ2-3,.,TRBV6-2/TRBV6-3,many,CASSAVRSADTQYF,TGTGCCAGCAGTGCAGTCAGGTCCGCAGATACGCAGTATTTT
TRBJ1-2,.,TRBV5-1,.,CASSLERVYGYTF,TGCGCCAGCAGCTTGGAGAGGGTATATGGCTACACCTTC
TRBJ2-7,TRBD2,TRBV28,many,CASSHRTSGRARSSYEQYF,TGTGCCAGCAGCCACCGGACTAGCGGGAGGGCGAGGAGCTCCTACGAGCAGTACTTC
TRBJ2-1,.,TRBV6-2/TRBV6-3,many,CASSGDGILNEQFF,TGTGCCAGCAGTGGGGACGGCATTCTTAATGAGCAGTTCTTC
TRBJ2-7,TRBD2,TRBV20-1,many,CSARLAGVPEQYF,TGCAGTGCCCGACTAGCGGGAGTTCCCGAGCAGTACTTC
TRBJ2-7,.,TRBV6-1,.,CASMTPGTYEQYF,TGTGCCAGCATGACCCCAGGGACCTACGAGCAGTACTTC
TRBJ2-7,.,TRBV6-5,many,CASSYSTWDEQYF,TGTGCCAGCAGTTACTCGACGTGGGACGAGCAGTACTTC
TRBJ1-2,TRBD1,TRBV28,many,CASSSPGQVGPNYGYTF,TGTGCCAGCAGTTCCCCGGGACAGGTGGGACCTAACTATGGCTACACCTTC
TRBJ2-7,.,TRBV7-9,.,CASSLARWDEQYF,TGTGCTAGCAGCTTAGCTCGGTGGGACGAGCAGTACTTC
TRBJ1-1,.,TRBV20-1,.,CSASDSPAEAFF,TGCAGTGCCTCGGACAGCCCAGCCGAAGCTTTCTTT
TRBJ2-5,TRBD1,TRBV5-1,.,CASRTGGTETQYF,TGCGCCAGCAGGACAGGGGGAACCGAGACCCAGTACTTC
TRBJ2-7,.,TRBV28,many,CASSLSVDHLYF,TGTGCCAGCAGTTTAAGTGTGGATCACCTGTACTTC
TRBJ1-5,.,TRBV7-6,.,CASSPSARPSNQPQHF,TGTGCCAGCAGCCCCTCTGCTCGACCGAGCAATCAGCCCCAGCATTTT
TRBJ1-2,.,TRBV28,many,CASQVGGRYGYTF,TGTGCCAGCCAGGTCGGCGGAAGATATGGCTACACCTTC
TRBJ2-7,.,TRBV5-4,.,CASSLSMGAGSYEQYF,TGTGCCAGCAGCCTATCCATGGGGGCAGGCTCCTACGAGCAGTACTTC
TRBJ1-4,.,TRBV5-1,.,CASSSQGEGNEKLFF,TGCGCCAGCAGCTCACAGGGTGAGGGAAATGAAAAACTGTTTTTT
TRBJ2-7,TRBD2,TRBV12-3/TRBV12-4,.,CASTSFEREYEQYF,TGTGCCAGCACGAGTTTTGAGCGGGAATACGAGCAGTACTTC
TRBJ2-3,TRBD2,TRBV20-1,.,CSARSGTSIRGDTQYF,TGCAGTGCTAGGTCGGGGACTAGCATACGCGGGGATACGCAGTATTTT
TRBJ2-1,TRBD2,TRBV6-1,few,CASSGPGLAYEQFF,TGTGCCAGCAGTGGACCGGGACTAGCGTATGAGCAGTTCTTC
TRBJ2-7,.,TRBV5-6,.,CASSLQVYEQYF,TGTGCCAGCAGCTTGCAGGTCTACGAGCAGTACTTC
TRBJ2-1,TRBD2,TRBV11-2,many,CASSASPLAGGYNEQFF,TGTGCCAGCAGCGCAAGCCCCCTAGCGGGAGGGTACAATGAGCAGTTCTTC
TRBJ2-3,.,TRBV15,many,CATAPGVTDTQYF,TGTGCCACAGCCCCGGGTGTCACAGATACGCAGTATTTT
TRBJ2-7,TRBD2,TRBV7-9,many,CASSLRGTSSSYEQYF,TGTGCCAGCAGCTTAAGGGGGACTAGCTCCTCCTACGAGCAGTACTTC
TRBJ2-1,.,TRBV9,many,CASSVGDNEQFF,TGTGCCAGCAGTGTCGGGGACAATGAGCAGTTCTTC
TRBJ2-1,TRBD1,TRBV9,.,CASSVGSGGPNEQFF,TGTGCCAGCAGCGTAGGATCAGGGGGCCCCAATGAGCAGTTCTTC
TRBJ1-5,TRBD1,TRBV30,.,CAWSPKQGGNQPQHF,TGTGCCTGGAGCCCGAAACAGGGGGGGAATCAGCCCCAGCATTTT
TRBJ1-2,.,TRBV29-1,.,CSVMGQQGCRF,TGCAGCGTTATGGGGCAACAGGGATGTCGCTTC
TRBJ2-7,TRBD2,TRBV3-1,many,CASSQATGRGYEQYF,TGTGCCAGCAGCCAGGCTACCGGGAGGGGCTACGAGCAGTACTTC
TRBJ2-7,.,TRBV11-2,.,CASALDRSYEQYF,TGTGCCAGCGCCCTCGACAGATCCTACGAGCAGTACTTC
TRBJ2-1,.,TRBV6-2/TRBV6-3,.,CASSARGVGDNEQFF,TGTGCCAGCAGTGCCAGGGGGGTGGGGGACAATGAGCAGTTCTTC
TRBJ2-1,.,TRBV28,many,CASSHYNEQFF,TGTGCCAGCAGCCACTACAATGAGCAGTTCTTC